One and the same sample provided the 24 T cell receptor beta chains below, sequenced in a study of blood T cell repertoires in COVID-19. The repertoire was sequenced with immunoSEQ multiplex PCR; TCRdb's copy has only in-frame clones and lacks some. The data hold over 60,000 clones, with under 90% observed a single time. Sequenced: peripheral blood. These TCRs come from a man aged 70 or older with active or convalescent COVID-19.

This chain connects TRBV7-8 to TRBJ2-3, with TRBD2 matching over 10 bases. Trimming removed 4 bases from V and 2 bases from J; junction bases left unmatched: 6. Germline V gene lookup returns CDR1 SGHVS and CDR2 FQNEAQ. This CDR3 contains 16 residues. CDR3 nucleotides: TGTGCCAGCAGCTCTTGGACTAGCGGATTCACAGATACGCAGTATTTT. It yields the protein CASSSWTSGFTDTQYF.

This clone showed up just a few times. This chain joins TRBV18 and TRBJ1-1, with TRBD1 identical over 8 bases. The V and J ends lost 3 bases and 5 bases, in that order; junction bases with no gene match: 8. Germline V CDR1 and CDR2: KGHSH, LQKENI. The CDR3 extends over 15 amino acids. The CDR3 region has the DNA TGTGCCAGCTCACCCCCAGGGACAGGCGAAACTGAAGCTTTCTTT. The encoded protein is CASSPPGTGETEAFF.

The rearrangement uses TRBV3-1 (or the pseudogene TRBV3-2) and TRBJ2-7; D not resolved. Deletions cut 4 bases from V and 2 bases from J, with 12 bases between. CDR3 length: 14 amino acids. Germline CDR1 reads LGHDT; CDR2 reads YNNKEL (reference sequence). This chain's CDR3 is CASSPWAETYEQYF. CDR3 in DNA: TGTGCCAGCAGCCCTTGGGCCGAAACCTACGAGCAGTACTTC.

The chain has TRBV6-5 and TRBJ1-5, with D possibly TRBD1 on 5 matching bases. There are 14 residues in the CDR3. CDR1 and CDR2 from the germline V gene are MNHEY and SVGAGI. Trimming cost V 6 bases and J 7 bases, with 16 bases left between them. CDR3 sequence reads: CASSFKGELQPQHF. In DNA, the CDR3 is TGTGCCAGCAGCTTCAAAGGGGAACTCCAGCCCCAGCATTTT.

The rearrangement links TRBV29-1 to TRBJ2-7, with TRBD2 matching 10 bases. This CDR3 is built from 15 residues. CDR1 is SQVTM and CDR2 is ANQGSEA in the germline V gene. V was pared by 7 bases and J by 5 bases, with 14 bases of the junction left unmatched. CDR3 sequence reads: CSAAEREGRLNEQYF. CDR3 sequence (DNA): TGCAGCGCCGCCGAGCGGGAGGGCCGTCTGAACGAGCAGTACTTC.

This clone was found once. The chain joins TRBV4-1 to TRBJ2-4, with 11 bases that match TRBD2. The CDR3 extends over 19 amino acids. The V and J ends lost 4 bases and 0 bases, in that order; junction bases with no gene match: 11. In germline, CDR1 is MGHRA, CDR2 YSYEKL. CDR3 region: CASSPSRLAGKLAKNIQYF. CDR3 in DNA: TGCGCCAGCAGCCCGAGCCGACTAGCGGGAAAACTAGCCAAAAACATTCAGTACTTC.

This clone occurred once. The genes are TRBV18 and TRBJ2-6, with 10 nucleotides matching TRBD1. CDR3 size: 18 residues. Germline lookup yields CDR1 KGHSH and CDR2 LQKENI. J was trimmed by 2 bases and V by 6 bases; bases with no gene match: 10. The CDR3: CASSTGTGEVAGANVLTF. CDR3 DNA: TGTGCCAGCTCGACCGGGACAGGGGAGGTTGCTGGGGCCAACGTCCTGACTTTC.

J is TRBJ2-7 and V is TRBV6-5; the D gene is possibly TRBD2 (7 bases). The CDR3 has 15 residues. The germline V and J ends were trimmed by 6 bases and 1 base, with 16 bases remaining between them. CDR1 and CDR2 (germline): MNHEY, SVGAGI. CDR3 sequence reads: CASRSKRGGSYEQYF. The CDR3, as DNA: TGTGCCAGCAGATCAAAGAGGGGGGGGTCCTACGAGCAGTACTTC.

V usage is TRBV28 and J usage is TRBJ2-1, with D tentatively TRBD2 (6 bases). Germline CDR1 reads MDHEN; CDR2 reads SYDVKM. Between the trimmed V and J ends, which lost 7 bases and 7 bases, there was a span of 20 bases. The CDR3 has 15 amino acids. CDR3 region: CASNPGELGSNEQFF. The CDR3 nucleotides read TGTGCCAGCAATCCGGGGGAGTTGGGGTCTAATGAGCAGTTCTTC.

V is TRBV4-1 and J is TRBJ1-1, with TRBD1 matching 7 bases. Germline V gene data show CDR1 as MGHRA and CDR2 as YSYEKL. V gave up 4 bases and J gave up 5 bases; unmatched junction bases: 4. The CDR3 extends over 13 amino acids. The CDR3 bases are TGCGCCAGCAGCCCAACAGGGGTTACTGAAGCTTTCTTT. Protein product: CASSPTGVTEAFF.

The genes are TRBV5-4 and TRBJ2-6; D is uncertain. V lost 0 bases and J lost 0, with 7 bases in between. CDR3 length equals 16 residues. Germline CDR1 SGHNT, CDR2 YYREEE (reference sequence). CDR3 sequence (DNA): TGTGCCAGCAGCTTGGCCGGTACCTCTGGGGCCAACGTCCTGACTTTC. Translating gives CASSLAGTSGANVLTF.

The V and J genes are TRBV29-1 and TRBJ1-1; the D gene is possibly TRBD1 (6 bases). With 5 bases removed from V and 1 base from J, the gap between germline ends came to 11 bases. CDR1 and CDR2 (germline): SQVTM, ANQGSEA. There are 13 residues in the CDR3. The chain's CDR3 is CSVHMDRNTEAFF. CDR3 coding DNA: TGCAGCGTTCACATGGACAGGAACACTGAAGCTTTCTTT.

The rearrangement joins TRBV27 to TRBJ2-3; unclear D gene. The germline gives CDR1 MNHEY, CDR2 SMNVEV (reference sequence). The ends were cut back, 0 bases at V and 1 base at J, with 14 bases in the middle. CDR3 length: 17 residues. CDR3: CASSLSDRVSGTDTQYF. The DNA of the CDR3 is TGTGCCAGCAGTTTATCGGATCGGGTCTCTGGCACAGATACGCAGTATTTT.

This clone occurred once. This chain uses TRBV10-3 with TRBJ2-1; D possibly corresponds to TRBD1 (6 bases). This CDR3 is 14 amino acids long. V was shortened by 11 bases and J by 8 bases, with 22 bases between the two germline ends. Looked up from germline, CDR1 is ENHRY and CDR2 is SYGVKD. CDR3 sequence: CAVPPGPKGDEQFF. As DNA, the CDR3 is TGTGCCGTACCTCCGGGCCCTAAGGGGGATGAGCAGTTCTTC.

This clone appeared once. This sequence joins TRBV10-2 and TRBJ2-3; no definite D call. V lost 3 bases to trimming and J lost 2 bases, with 12 bases between them. This CDR3 spans 15 amino acids. Germline V CDR1 and CDR2: WSHSY, SAAADI. The CDR3 reads CASSESPVPTDTQYF. As DNA, the CDR3 is TGCGCCAGCAGTGAATCCCCAGTACCCACAGATACGCAGTATTTT.

V usage is TRBV3-1 (or the pseudogene TRBV3-2) and J usage is TRBJ1-6; tentative D call: TRBD1 (6 bases). V lost 4 bases to trimming and J lost 15 bases, with 13 bases between them. CDR1 is LGHDT and CDR2 is YNNKEL in the germline V gene (reference sequence). The CDR3 has 12 residues. As DNA, the CDR3 is TGTGCCAGCAGCCGCCCAACAGGGCTCCTCCACTTT. Translating it yields CASSRPTGLLHF.

The V gene is TRBV28, the J gene TRBJ2-7; 7 nucleotides match TRBD1. The CDR3 extends over 14 amino acids. V gave up 4 bases and J gave up 3 bases; unmatched junction bases: 6. The germline CDR1 and CDR2 sequences are MDHEN and SYDVKM. Written as DNA, the CDR3 is TGTGCCAGCAGTTCCAGGGGGAGAATCTACGAGCAGTACTTC. It specifies CASSSRGRIYEQYF.

The chain joins TRBV29-1 to TRBJ1-1, with 8 bases aligning to TRBD1. Germline V gene data show CDR1 as SQVTM and CDR2 as ANQGSEA. There are 13 residues in the CDR3. J gave up 3 bases and V 5 bases, and 5 bases lay outside the gene matches. CDR3 DNA sequence: TGCAGCGTTCGGACAGGGAGGGACACTGAAGCTTTCTTT. It specifies CSVRTGRDTEAFF.

This clone was observed a handful of times. The chain has TRBV24-1 and TRBJ2-5, with a tentative D call TRBD1 (5 bases). The CDR3 runs 15 residues. V was clipped by 3 bases and J by 1 base, with 11 bases between them. The germline V gene has CDR1 KGHDR and CDR2 SFDVKD. CDR3 nucleotide sequence: TGTGCCACCAGTGATCCTGACAGTCTCCAAGAGACCCAGTACTTC. Its translation: CATSDPDSLQETQYF.

The chain has TRBV7-9 and TRBJ2-2; 12 nucleotides match TRBD2. Germline CDR1 and CDR2: SEHNR and FQNEAQ (reference sequence). With 1 base clipped from V and 4 bases from J, the junction kept 7 bases outside the gene matches. This CDR3 has 18 residues. Here the CDR3 DNA reads TGTGCCAGCAGCTTAGTGGTCCTAGCGGGAGGGAGCACCGGGGAGCTGTTTTTT. Protein: CASSLVVLAGGSTGELFF.

The chain joins TRBV6-5 to TRBJ2-3, with 12 positions matching TRBD2. Germline V CDR1 and CDR2: MNHEY, SVGAGI. J lost 8 bases, V lost 6 bases, and 6 bases had no gene match. There are 14 residues in the CDR3. CDR3 protein: CASRTTSGSSTQYF. The DNA for the CDR3 is TGTGCCAGCAGAACGACTAGCGGGAGTTCTACGCAGTATTTT.

V gene TRBV7-9 combines with J gene TRBJ2-1; D gene ambiguous. Trimming removed 5 bases at V and 8 bases at J, with 7 bases between. The CDR3 loop spans 11 amino acids. CDR1 is SEHNR, CDR2 FQNEAQ, per germline (reference sequence). The CDR3 region is CASSPFHEQFF. The CDR3 DNA follows: TGTGCCAGCAGCCCCTTCCATGAGCAGTTCTTC. Filled out from reference TRBV7-9 and TRBJ2-1, the complete variable domain reads DTGVSQNPRHKITKRGQNVTFRCDPISEHNRLYWYRQTLGQGPEFLTYFQNEAQLEKSRLLSDRFSAERPKGSFSTLEIQRTEQGDSAMYLCASSPFHEQFFGPGTRLTVL.

The chain combines TRBV2 with TRBJ1-5; D is unresolved. CDR1 is SNHLY, CDR2 FYNNEI, per germline. V lost 5 bases and J lost 1, with 15 bases in between. This CDR3 has 16 residues. The CDR3 bases are TGTGCCAGCAGTCCAATCGGACTAATAAGCAATCAGCCCCAGCATTTT. Translating it yields CASSPIGLISNQPQHF.

The genes are TRBV5-1 and TRBJ2-1; TRBD2 matches 7 bases. The junction had 7 bases not matched to a gene; V was cut back by 2 bases and J by 2 bases. Per germline, CDR1 SGHRS and CDR2 YFSETQ. The CDR3 loop spans 16 amino acids. The CDR3 DNA reads TGCGCCAGCAGCTTAGGTTTGGCGGGAGCCTACAATGAGCAGTTCTTC. Translating it yields CASSLGLAGAYNEQFF.